Presented here are 9 T cell receptor beta chains from one specimen sequenced in a study of blood T cell repertoires in COVID-19. Profiled with immunoSEQ multiplex PCR; TCRdb holds only in-frame clones, not every one. This table has under 140,000 clones, over 75% appearing once. Sequencing was carried out using peripheral blood. The receptors stem from a woman of 80 years or more with active or convalescent COVID-19.

The rearrangement links TRBV10-3 to TRBJ2-5; tentative D call: TRBD2 (5 bases). The CDR3 has 14 residues. V was trimmed by 0 bases and J by 5 bases, leaving 10 bases between them. Germline V lookup: CDR1 ENHRY, CDR2 SYGVKD. CDR3 sequence (DNA): TGTGCCATCAGTGAGTCGCTAGCCGGGGAGACCCAGTACTTC. It yields the protein CAISESLAGETQYF.

V usage is TRBV15 and J usage is TRBJ2-5; D is perhaps TRBD1 (7 bases). The V end lost 0 bases, the J end lost 4 bases, and 15 bases lay between the germline ends. CDR3 length: 16 amino acids. From germline, CDR1 is LNHNV and CDR2 YYDKDF (reference sequence). The DNA for the CDR3 is TGTGCCACCAGCAGAGATAAAGGAGGGGGCCTAGAGACCCAGTACTTC. Protein sequence: CATSRDKGGGLETQYF.

A note on this clone: Sequence at one end of the junction differs from germline and may be a read error. This chain connects TRBV10-3 to TRBJ1-2; no definite D call. Germline V gives CDR1 ENHRY, CDR2 SYGVKD. The CDR3 consists of 10 residues. CDR3 protein: CAISNNGYTF. CDR3 DNA sequence: TGTGCCATCAGTAACAATGGCTACACCTTC.

The table lists this clone with a few counts. The rearrangement links TRBV12-1 to TRBJ2-5; the table names TRBD2, a call not compared with the DNA. TRBV12-1 is described as a pseudogene. There are 16 residues in the CDR3. The CDR3 nucleotides are TGTGCCAGCAGCCGCAACCAAGGCGGGGTAGGGGAGACCCAGTACTTC. Translated, it gives CASSRNQGGVGETQYF.

This clone was found once. The chain carries TRBV6-5 and TRBJ2-4; a possible D gene is TRBD1 (6 bases). The CDR3 consists of 15 residues. CDR1 and CDR2 from the germline V gene are MNHEY and SVGAGI. V was shortened by 7 bases and J by 6 bases, with 19 bases between the two germline ends. This CDR3 reads CASNPTGRFGNIQYF. The CDR3 bases are TGTGCCAGCAACCCGACAGGAAGGTTTGGAAACATTCAGTACTTC.

The chain employs TRBV4-1 and TRBJ2-1; TRBD2 matches 11 bases. Trimming took 3 bases from V and 6 from J; bases not matched to a gene: 1. Germline CDR1 and CDR2: MGHRA and YSYEKL. The CDR3 is 14 amino acids. The CDR3 DNA sequence: TGCGCCAGCAGCCACCTAGCGGGAGGCAATGAGCAGTTCTTC. Protein: CASSHLAGGNEQFF.

The chain recombines TRBV25-1 with TRBJ2-7, with 9 bases fitting TRBD1. The germline gives CDR1 MGHDK, CDR2 SYGVNS. There are 14 residues in the CDR3. V lost 4 bases to trimming and J lost 6 bases; unmatched junction nucleotides: 7. Here the CDR3 DNA reads TGTGCCAGCAGTGCCCAACAGGGGGCGAGCGAGCAGTACTTC. Residues: CASSAQQGASEQYF.

The genes are TRBV14 and TRBJ1-2; D remains ambiguous. The germline V gene has CDR1 SGHDN and CDR2 FVKESK. The V end lost 1 base, the J end lost 8 bases, and 11 bases lay between the germline ends. The CDR3 contains 13 residues. This CDR3 is CASSQAFGLGYTF. In nucleotides, the CDR3 is TGTGCCAGCAGCCAAGCGTTTGGACTCGGCTACACCTTC.

The chain combines TRBV5-6 with TRBJ1-1; 8 bases match TRBD1. The CDR3 has 14 residues. Per germline, CDR1 SGHDT and CDR2 YYEEEE. The trim removed 2 bases at V and 3 bases at J, leaving 3 bases unmatched. DNA for the CDR3: TGTGCCAGCAGCTTATACAGGGGGTACACTGAAGCTTTCTTT. It encodes CASSLYRGYTEAFF.